This T cell receptor beta chain was found in a study of cytomegalovirus exposure and HLA in healthy donors (dated by TCRdb to about 2017). Background for the entire study: An earlier analysis of approximately 640 of the donors reported roughly 270 Gb of sequence data and approximately 110 million unique TCR beta sequences from about 180 million T cells. An early release that covered 500 to 800 HLA-typed donors contained around 300 gigabases of sequencing data and tens of millions of unique TCR sequences. The genetic ancestry cluster associated with self-reported Caucasian donors included roughly four fifths of the roughly 400 genotyped donors. The study aimed to test whether cataloging public T cell receptors could reveal signatures of past pathogen exposure. The study profiled the T cell repertoires of fewer than 850 subjects by immunosequencing and related them to cytomegalovirus serostatus. Besides the first cohort of roughly 700 subjects, a separate validation cohort made up of roughly 120 different subjects was used. The study combined high-throughput TCR immunosequencing, statistical association of individual TCRs with disease status, and machine learning to predict cytomegalovirus infection status. In a later analysis, previously published TCR beta repertoires from 600 to 850 donors were re-analyzed and high-resolution HLA genotyping was added so that TCR occurrence patterns could be studied. Rather than drawing on any new phenotypic data, the later analysis identified candidate immune exposures from TCR beta sequences and the way those sequences occurred across donors. In an earlier analysis of roughly 580 of the donors, high-throughput TCR beta sequencing was used to judge whether each TCR beta V gene segment behaved as functional or pseudogenic. Donor age, sex, ethnicity and CMV serostatus were collected together with the repertoire data. In a later genetic analysis, genome-wide SNP genotypes for about 60% of the 666 donors were used, and that subset was treated as a discovery cohort. Every repertoire in the discovery cohort had been generated on one and the same sequencing platform. Both class I and class II loci were covered by HLA typing, at four-digit resolution. The number of donors typed differed by locus, with roughly 629-640 for A, B, C, DRB1 and DQB1, around 560 for DQA1, under 610 for DPA1, and some 450 for DPB1. Roughly 5 DR-DQ haplotypes were handled as single units for association and clustering because linkage in the cohort was strong. Among some 410 genotyped donors of the cohort, an average of around 240,000 unique TCR beta nucleotide sequences were sequenced per donor, about a sixth of them non-productive.

Library construction relied on the immunoSEQ multiplex PCR assay. The multiplex PCR relied on a mix of 60 forward primers for TCR Vbeta segments and 13 reverse primers for TCR Jbeta segments. The CDR3 region of rearranged TCR beta genes was amplified from genomic DNA by a multiplex PCR assay. On the Illumina HiSeq System, the amplified TCR beta libraries were sequenced as 87-base-pair reads. In the original analysis: A later analysis counted approximately 74 million unique TCR beta chains across the 690 or so repertoires, and some 12 million of these chains were shared by at least two donors. Raw reads were error-corrected and collapsed into unique sequences with a nearest-neighbor algorithm that merged closely related sequences to remove PCR and sequencing errors. To assign V, D and J gene segments, CDR3 sequences were aligned to IMGT reference sequences. For a sequence to be retained, a match of at least six nucleotides to both a V gene segment and a J gene segment was required. A rearrangement was called productive if the CDR3 had no stop codons and remained in frame with V and J, and every other rearrangement was called non-productive. Following IMGT convention, CDR3 was defined as the stretch from the second conserved V-encoded cysteine up to the conserved J-encoded phenylalanine. Sequences without an unambiguous match to a single V gene segment were excluded from the earlier analysis of a few hundred of the donors. In an earlier analysis of a few hundred of the donors, V segments were called functional above 56.7% productive rearrangements and were called segregating when the between-donor standard deviation exceeded 5%. A statistical classification framework was built to diagnose cytomegalovirus status from the catalog of TCR beta chain sequences. A later analysis assigned V and J genes by comparing TCR nucleotide sequences with IMGT/GENE-DB human TR gene sequences. In a later analysis, CDR3 sequences and most-parsimonious VDJ recombination scenarios were assigned using the TCRdist pipeline. In a later analysis, every TCR beta chain was defined by the combination of its CDR3 amino acid sequence and its V-gene family, and reads without a unique V-gene family were dropped. In a later analysis, approximately 590 highly shared, low-generation-probability nucleotide sequences were removed to address suspected cross-contamination and a sequencing artifact. In a later analysis, a clonal expansion index was calculated for each public chain from normalized within-repertoire ranks of inferred template counts. In a later analysis, generation probabilities were computed using a VDJ recombination model fitted to out-of-frame rearrangements, and the results were checked against IGoR. In a later analysis, TCR-TCR, TCR-HLA and TCR-CMV co-occurrence was scored with hypergeometric tests, and a repertoire-size bias correction was applied to TCR pairs. To estimate false discovery rates, a later analysis permuted the HLA or CMV assignments 20 times. A later analysis grouped co-occurring TCRs with DBSCAN, adding TCRdist sequence similarity when clustering within HLA-allele-positive subsets. Repertoires with fewer than 30,000 or more than 120,000 public chains were left out of co-occurrence clustering, as were four to six repertoires with anomalous nucleotide sharing. The source is immuneACCESS, and TCRdb retained only in-frame sequences with V and J called. Part of the clones is not carried over; for the studies checked, unresolved V genes explain less than half of this, and the remainder is unexplained. V, J and clone size reflect that table, while D and trimming were determined from the DNA. The sample contains approximately 150,000 clones, more than 60% of them found a single time. The ten largest clones capture 5.5% to 7% of the sample.

The cohort comprised some 700 healthy bone marrow donors. At the time of sampling, every cohort member was nominally healthy, though immune exposures that went unrecorded were likely present. The donor tested CMV seronegative, placing the donor among the 350 or so seronegative members of the cohort. Every donor gave a peripheral blood sample, and the peripheral blood mononuclear cells from that sample were used for TCR beta sequencing. The Qiagen DNeasy Blood Extraction Kit was used to extract genomic DNA from the blood cell samples. Comments on this clone: The antigen this receptor binds is unknown. The sample holds no much larger clone one base away, and base qualities are not on file.

Beyond this particular receptor, the publication reports: According to a later analysis, TCR association rates differed among HLA loci, with DRB1 alleles showing the most associated TCRs and HLA-C alleles showing the fewest. A later genetic analysis reported fewer N-insertions in productive TCRs among donors in an Asian-associated ancestry cluster than the roughly 670-donor mean. Because HLA typing was unavailable for some donors at each locus, only the typed subset was used in association tests. When HLA alleles, especially DR and DQ, strongly co-occurred, TCR associations were difficult to assign to individual alleles. The study gave a list of over 150 TCR beta chains associated with cytomegalovirus. CMV serostatus was the only immune exposure information available for the cohort. Linkage disequilibrium might explain the correlated functional status among segregating V segments, but an unknown experimental factor could not be excluded. The classifier was reported to diagnose cytomegalovirus status with high specificity and sensitivity in both the original and validation cohorts. Sequencing depth was assumed to be roughly uniform across donors in the presence/absence analyses, though that assumption may not hold. Most CMV-associated TCR beta chains appeared to be HLA-restricted in a later analysis, and the HLA associations seemed to be driven largely by CMV exposure. The sequencing pipeline was judged likely to have produced a cluster of highly shared sequence variants as a technical artifact. Because counts were too low, seventeen rarely observed V segments, including chromosome 9 orphons, were excluded from the earlier analysis of around 590 of the donors. A later analysis associated about 18,000 TCR beta sequences with specific HLA alleles at a false discovery rate of 0.05. Several of the top co-occurrence clusters appeared to be linked to parvovirus B19, influenza, CMV and Epstein-Barr virus, according to a later analysis. A further reported finding was that TCR beta sequences accurately predicted the HLA-A and HLA-B alleles for most subjects in the first cohort. In a later genetic analysis, a missense DCLRE1C variant was associated with V-gene and J-gene trimming of TCR beta chains, and the association was replicated in an independent cohort. Compared with equally common non-associated chains, HLA-associated TCR beta chains in a later analysis were more clonally expanded and had lower generation probabilities. Across donors, most TCR sequences were observed very rarely, whereas some public TCRs were present in many individuals. Some IMGT-functional V segments, including TRBV6-2 and TRBV6-3, could not be distinguished by the 87-base-pair reads and were therefore excluded. The authors suggested that the approach could potentially be generalized to other disease states and immunological phenotypes. In an earlier analysis of a few hundred of the donors, most TCR beta V segments were observed in productive rearrangements about 90% or about 30% of the time, broadly matching IMGT annotations. This cohort had only TCR beta chains sequenced, and the lack of alpha or paired-chain data limited which features could be detected. Three of the identified cytomegalovirus-associated TCR beta chains were confirmed in vitro to be specific for cytomegalovirus antigens.

The CDR3 starts with the cysteine, ends with the phenylalanine, and has 13 residues. Of the read, only the CDR3 DNA is kept; its 39 bases are in frame from base 1. V is trimmed back by 7 bases and J by 7 bases, and the junction contains 9 bases that no gene match accounts for. CDR1 is given as SQVTM and CDR2 as ANQGSEA, both from the germline V gene. This clonotype originated in a woman in her fifties or sixties in good health and CMV-seronegative. Sample: PBMCs. The V and J genes are TRBV29-1 and TRBJ2-2; 7 of the junction bases match TRBD1. The DNA is TGCAGCGCAGACGAGGGGGCGGGCGGGGAGCTGTTTTTT. The encoded protein is CSADEGAGGELFF.